This T cell receptor (beta chain) was obtained from a study of OX40 agonist ivuxolimab in advanced cancers. With baseline, cycle 4 day 1, and cycle 7 day 1 as timepoints, blood was sampled. The length of the CDR3 is 15 residues. In germline, CDR1 is SGHAT, CDR2 FQNNGV. J was trimmed by 7 bases and V by 5 bases; bases with no gene match: 9. The protocol was immunoSEQ multiplex PCR, while the TCRdb copy is restricted to in-frame clones and leaves out a portion. Altogether 50,000 to 85,000 clones are present, under 85% being singletons, with the ten largest covering 2.5%. Source: CD4+ or CD8+ T cells sorted from blood, taken in a trial of the OX40 agonist ivuxolimab. The V call is TRBV11-2, the J call TRBJ2-1; 9 bases map to TRBD2. The origin of this receptor is an adult with an advanced solid tumor such as melanoma, head and neck, liver or kidney cancer. CDR3 amino acids: CASSGLRLAVNEQFF. In DNA form, the CDR3 reads TGTGCCAGCAGCGGCCTACGACTAGCGGTTAATGAGCAGTTCTTC.